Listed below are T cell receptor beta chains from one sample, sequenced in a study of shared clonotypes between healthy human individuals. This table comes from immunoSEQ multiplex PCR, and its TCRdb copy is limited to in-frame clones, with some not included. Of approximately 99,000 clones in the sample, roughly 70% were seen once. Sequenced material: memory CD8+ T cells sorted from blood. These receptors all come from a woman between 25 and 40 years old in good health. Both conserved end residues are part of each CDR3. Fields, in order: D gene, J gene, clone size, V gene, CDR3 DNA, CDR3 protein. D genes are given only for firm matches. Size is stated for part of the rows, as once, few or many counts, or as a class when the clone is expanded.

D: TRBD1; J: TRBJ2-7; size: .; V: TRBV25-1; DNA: TGTGCCAGCAGTGAGGGCCGGGACAGGGCTCCCTACGAGCAGTACTTC; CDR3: CASSEGRDRAPYEQYF
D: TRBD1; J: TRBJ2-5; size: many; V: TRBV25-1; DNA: TGTGCCAGCAGTGAGCAAACGGGACAGGAGAAACAAGAGACCCAGTACTTC; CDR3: CASSEQTGQEKQETQYF
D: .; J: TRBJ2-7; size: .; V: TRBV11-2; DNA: TGTGCCAGCAGCTTAGGGGAAAACGAGCAGTACTTC; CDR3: CASSLGENEQYF
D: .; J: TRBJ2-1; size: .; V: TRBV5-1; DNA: TGCGCCAGCAGCGGGGGCTACAACAATGAGCAGTTCTTC; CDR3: CASSGGYNNEQFF
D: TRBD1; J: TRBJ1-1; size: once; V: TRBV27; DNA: TGTGCCAGCAGTTCCTTACTCCGGGCGACAGGGGGGCCTGAAGCTTTCTTT; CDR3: CASSSLLRATGGPEAFF
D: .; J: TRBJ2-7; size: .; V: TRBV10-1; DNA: TGCGCCAGCGGAGACGGACACGAGCAGTACTTC; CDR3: CASGDGHEQYF
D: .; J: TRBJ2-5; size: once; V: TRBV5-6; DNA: TGTGCCAGCAGCTTAAGGGCTCCTAAGGGGGCCCAGTACTTC; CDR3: CASSLRAPKGAQYF
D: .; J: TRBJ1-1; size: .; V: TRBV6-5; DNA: TGTGCCAGCAGTATCCAGGCGGCCACTGAAGCTTTCTTT; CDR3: CASSIQAATEAFF
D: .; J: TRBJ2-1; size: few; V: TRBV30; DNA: TGTGCCTGGAGTGTACCGGGCGAACCCTACAATGAGCAGTTCTTC; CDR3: CAWSVPGEPYNEQFF
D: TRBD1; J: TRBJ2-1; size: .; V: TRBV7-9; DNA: TGTGCCAGCAGCTCCCGGGACAGGGGCTTTGGGGAGCAGTTCTTC; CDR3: CASSSRDRGFGEQFF
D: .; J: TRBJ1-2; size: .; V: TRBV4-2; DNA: TGTGCCAGCAGCCAACCGGGACAACGTAACTATGGCTACACCTTC; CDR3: CASSQPGQRNYGYTF
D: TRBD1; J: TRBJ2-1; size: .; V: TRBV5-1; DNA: TGCGCCAGCAGCTTGGGGGACAGGAGCTCCTACAATGAGCAGTTCTTC; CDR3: CASSLGDRSSYNEQFF
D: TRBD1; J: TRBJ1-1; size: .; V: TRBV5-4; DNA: TGTGCCAGCAGACCCCAGGGGGCCCCCACTGAAGCTTTCTTT; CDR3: CASRPQGAPTEAFF
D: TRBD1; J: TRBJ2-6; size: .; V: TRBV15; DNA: TGTGCCACCAGCACGAACAGGGGTTCTGGGGCCAACGTCCTGACTTTC; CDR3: CATSTNRGSGANVLTF
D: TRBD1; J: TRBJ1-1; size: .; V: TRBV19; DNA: TGTGCCAGTAGTCGGGGGTTTGGACAGGGGGCCCTGCTGAACACTGAAGCTTTCTTT; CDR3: CASSRGFGQGALLNTEAFF
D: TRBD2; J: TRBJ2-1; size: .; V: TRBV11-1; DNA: TGTGCCAGCAGCAGTGGTTTTAGCGGGATATATGAGCAGTTCTTC; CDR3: CASSSGFSGIYEQFF
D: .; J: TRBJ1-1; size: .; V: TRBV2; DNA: TGTGCCACTAAGGGCAGAACGAACACTGAAGCTTTCTTT; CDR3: CATKGRTNTEAFF
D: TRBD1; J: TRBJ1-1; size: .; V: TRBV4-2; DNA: TGTGCCAGCAGCCCCCAGGGCCAACAGGGGGCATGGAACACTGAAGCTTTCTTT; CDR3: CASSPQGQQGAWNTEAFF
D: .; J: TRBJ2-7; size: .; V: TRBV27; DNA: TGTGCCAGCAGTGACTCACTCCCTCCCTACGAGCAGTACTTC; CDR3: CASSDSLPPYEQYF
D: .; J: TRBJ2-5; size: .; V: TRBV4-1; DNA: TGCGCCAGCAGCCAAGCTCGCTCGGAGACCCAGTACTTC; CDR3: CASSQARSETQYF
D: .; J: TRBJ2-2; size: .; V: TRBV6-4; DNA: TGTGCCAGCAGTGACTCGGAGGAGGCCGGGGAGCTGTTTTTT; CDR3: CASSDSEEAGELFF
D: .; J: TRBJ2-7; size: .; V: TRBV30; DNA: TGTGCCTGGAGTGTAGGGCTTAGCTCCTACGAGCAGTACTTC; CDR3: CAWSVGLSSYEQYF
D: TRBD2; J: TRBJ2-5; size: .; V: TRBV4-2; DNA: TGTGCCAGCAGCGCCGGGACTAGCGGACAAGAGACCCAGTACTTC; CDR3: CASSAGTSGQETQYF
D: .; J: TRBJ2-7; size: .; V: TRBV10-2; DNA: TGCGCCAGCAGTGCACACTACGAGCAGTACTTC; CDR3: CASSAHYEQYF
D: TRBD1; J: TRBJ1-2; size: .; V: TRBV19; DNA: TGTGCCAGTAGATCCAGTCCTTCGACAGGGAGTAATGGCTACACCTTC; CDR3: CASRSSPSTGSNGYTF
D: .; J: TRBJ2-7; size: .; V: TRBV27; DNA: TGTGCCAGTTCAGGGGCCGACTACGAGCAGTACTTC; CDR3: CASSGADYEQYF
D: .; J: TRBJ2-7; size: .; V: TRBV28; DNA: TGTGCCAGCAGTTTCCCCCGCCTGGAGGGACAGACCTACGAGCAGTACTTC; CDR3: CASSFPRLEGQTYEQYF
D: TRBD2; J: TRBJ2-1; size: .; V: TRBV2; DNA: TGTGCCAGCAGACTAGCGGGAACGTCCTACAATGAGCAGTTCTTC; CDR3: CASRLAGTSYNEQFF
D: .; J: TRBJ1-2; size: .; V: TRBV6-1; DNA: TGTGCCAGCAGTGCCCTCGTGGGGCACTATTACTATGGCTACACCTTC; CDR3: CASSALVGHYYYGYTF
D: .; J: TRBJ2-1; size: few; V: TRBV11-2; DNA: TGTGCCAGCAGCTATGACAGTTCTTATGAGCAGTTCTTC; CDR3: CASSYDSSYEQFF
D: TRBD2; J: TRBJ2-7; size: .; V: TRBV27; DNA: TGTGCCAGCAGTTCGGGACTAGCGGGAGTCTCCTACGAGCAGTACTTC; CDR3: CASSSGLAGVSYEQYF